This T cell receptor beta chain was captured by sequencing in a study of cytomegalovirus exposure and HLA in healthy donors. About the research overall: Approximately 170 million T cells yielded 90 million to 130 million unique TCR beta sequences in earlier analysis. Study outcomes and limitations: Because they were indistinguishable, some V segments, including TRBV6-2 and TRBV6-3, were excluded.

Both 60 Vbeta primers and 13 Jbeta primers went into the PCR. Produced via immunoSEQ multiplex PCR; TCRdb's table is partial and in-frame only. The sample holds under 150,000 clones, about 76% seen once. To note about this clone: Its antigen is as yet unknown.

The CDR3 has 18 amino acids. Germline V gene sequence: CDR1 MDHEN, CDR2 SYDVKM. The V gene end was trimmed by 2 bases and the J gene end by 4 bases; junction bases not matched to a gene: 9. The chain employs TRBV28 and TRBJ2-2; 11 bases are a match to TRBD2. The sequencing input was PBMCs. This TCR derives from a man aged 18 to 35 in good health and CMV-seronegative. This CDR3 reads CASSLVPSGRWGTGELFF. In DNA form, the CDR3 reads TGTGCCAGCAGTTTAGTCCCTAGCGGGAGGTGGGGCACCGGGGAGCTGTTTTTT.